Following are 19 T cell receptor beta chains from one sample sequenced in a study of control samples from healthy donors and cancer patients (dated by TCRdb to between 2020 and 2021). Libraries came from the immunoSEQ multiplex PCR assay. TCRdb limited this immuneACCESS table to in-frame rearrangements with V and J called. A share of clones is missing; checked studies link under half to unresolved V genes, and the rest is unexplained. This sample holds 45,000 to 60,000 clones; 94% were observed only once. The top ten constitute around 4% of the sample. The specimen sequenced was blood. These receptors were taken from a man aged 25-40 years in good health.

This clone was detected once. V and J are TRBV24-1 and TRBJ1-5; D gene ambiguous. Germline lookup yields CDR1 KGHDR and CDR2 SFDVKD. V gave up 4 bases and J gave up 6 bases, with 9 bases separating them. This CDR3 comprises 13 residues. CDR3 protein: CATSENPTQPQHF. DNA of the CDR3: TGTGCCACCAGTGAGAACCCCACTCAGCCCCAGCATTTT.

This clone was picked up one time. CDR3 region: CASSLGYRGPGETQYF. The CDR3 nucleotides read TGTGCCAGCAGCTTGGGGTACAGGGGGCCAGGGGAGACCCAGTACTTC. The chain employs TRBV5-5 and TRBJ2-5, with 9 bases lining up with TRBD1. The germline gives CDR1 SGHKS, CDR2 YYEKEE (reference sequence). The ends lost 0 bases at V and 5 bases at J; junction bases unmatched: 8. The CDR3 totals 16 residues.

The chain carries TRBV2 and TRBJ2-4, with TRBD2 matching 7 bases. The CDR3 is 16 residues long. The ends lost 4 bases at V and 3 bases at J; junction bases unmatched: 9. Germline CDR1 SNHLY, CDR2 FYNNEI. The CDR3 DNA reads as TGTGCCAGCAGTGTGAGGGGAAGGGAGGGCAAAAACATTCAGTACTTC. Its translation is CASSVRGREGKNIQYF.

The chain's CDR3 is CASSGTGSGGYTF. The CDR3 bases are TGTGCCAGCAGCGGGACAGGGTCCGGTGGCTACACCTTC. The V call is TRBV5-4, the J call TRBJ1-2, with 9 bases fitting TRBD1. The CDR3 totals 13 residues. Per germline, CDR1 SGHNT and CDR2 YYREEE (reference sequence). V lost 4 bases, J lost 7 bases, and 5 bases stayed unmatched. Using reference TRBV5-4 and TRBJ1-2 for the parts outside the CDR3, the full variable domain is ETGVTQSPTHLIKTRGQQVTLRCSSQSGHNTVSWYQQALGQGPQFIFQYYREEENGRGNFPPRFSGLQFPNYSSELNVNALELDDSALYLCASSGTGSGGYTFGSGTRLTVV.

This clone was observed a single time. The chain employs TRBV27 and TRBJ2-1, with 9 bases lining up with TRBD1. The ends lost 4 bases at V and 9 bases at J; junction bases unmatched: 10. Per germline, CDR1 MNHEY and CDR2 SMNVEV (reference sequence). This CDR3 is built from 15 residues. This chain's CDR3 is CASSSVRDRAGEQFF. The CDR3 DNA reads TGTGCCAGCAGTTCCGTCCGGGACAGGGCTGGTGAGCAGTTCTTC.

The chain uses TRBV11-2 and TRBJ2-3, with 10 bases fitting TRBD2. Trimming removed 6 bases from V and 4 bases from J; junction bases left unmatched: 13. Germline V gene data show CDR1 as SGHAT and CDR2 as FQNNGV. The CDR3 has 17 amino acids. CDR3 DNA: TGTGCCAGCAGACCAAGTAGCGGGAGGCTACGACCAGATACGCAGTATTTT. As protein: CASRPSSGRLRPDTQYF.

The V and J genes are TRBV12-3 or TRBV12-4 and TRBJ1-3; D unresolved. The CDR3 totals 13 residues. The V gene lost 3 bases and the J gene lost 0 bases, with 3 bases spanning the gap. Written as DNA, the CDR3 is TGTGCCAGCAGTTTTTTCTCTGGAAACACCATATATTTT. Protein sequence: CASSFFSGNTIYF.

The chain is built from TRBV30 and TRBJ2-7; TRBD1 might be the D (5 bases). V shed 3 bases and J shed 3 bases, with 15 bases lying between them. Germline CDR1 GTSNPN, CDR2 SVGIG (reference sequence). This CDR3 comprises 14 residues. The CDR3 DNA follows: TGTGCCTGGAGCCAGGACATCTTACTCTACGAGCAGTACTTC. This sequence encodes CAWSQDILLYEQYF.

This chain links TRBV9 with TRBJ2-3; TRBD2 matches at 9 bases. Germline CDR1 reads SGDLS; CDR2 reads YYNGEE. The CDR3 is 15 residues long. J was trimmed by 1 base and V by 0 bases; bases with no gene match: 0. The CDR3 spells CASSVASGGTDTQYF. In nucleotides, the CDR3 is TGTGCCAGCAGCGTAGCTAGCGGGGGCACAGATACGCAGTATTTT.

The CDR3 reads CATSALQETQYF. For the CDR3, the DNA is TGTGCCACCAGTGCCCTGCAAGAGACCCAGTACTTC. The chain combines TRBV24-1 with TRBJ2-5, with D unresolved. This CDR3 contains 12 residues. V was trimmed by 5 bases and J by 2 bases, leaving 5 bases between them. CDR1 and CDR2 (germline): KGHDR, SFDVKD.

The chain couples TRBV6-5 to TRBJ1-3; a weak D match, TRBD1 (6 bases). Germline assignment: CDR1 MNHEY and CDR2 SVGAGI. V was clipped by 4 bases and J by 3 bases, with 16 bases between them. CDR3 length: 16 amino acids. The CDR3 region is CASSLQQGVGGNTIYF. The CDR3 nucleotides are TGTGCCAGCAGTTTACAACAGGGCGTGGGTGGAAACACCATATATTTT.

This clone was seen only once. In DNA form, the CDR3 reads TGTGCCAGCAGTCCAGGGTTAGGCAATCAGCCCCAGCATTTT. Protein sequence: CASSPGLGNQPQHF. The chain recombines TRBV9 with TRBJ1-5, with a weak D call TRBD1 (5 bases). The CDR3 extends over 14 amino acids. Trimming cost V 5 bases and J 2 bases, with 11 bases left between them. The V gene's germline CDR1 is SGDLS and CDR2 YYNGEE.

For the CDR3, the DNA is TGTGCCAGCAGCATTATTACTGGGACTGCCGGTGGGCTGTTTTTT. Translating it yields CASSIITGTAGGLFF. V and J are TRBV2 and TRBJ2-2, with a possible D match to TRBD2 (6 bases). Germline V CDR1 and CDR2: SNHLY, FYNNEI. V lost 6 bases and J lost 13, with 24 bases in between. The CDR3 runs 15 residues.

This chain links TRBV6-2 or TRBV6-3 with TRBJ2-3, with no clear D. The germline V and J ends were trimmed by 5 bases and 3 bases, with 12 bases remaining between them. There are 14 residues in the CDR3. The V gene's germline CDR1 is MNHEY and CDR2 SVGEGT. The CDR3 DNA is TGTGCCAGCAGTACCCGACTGGCAACAGATACGCAGTATTTT. Translation gives CASSTRLATDTQYF.

The rearrangement joins TRBV10-3 to TRBJ1-3; a possible D gene is TRBD1 (5 bases). V was trimmed by 1 base and J by 2 bases, leaving 9 bases between them. Germline CDR1 ENHRY, CDR2 SYGVKD. This CDR3 is built from 15 residues. In nucleotides, the CDR3 is TGTGCCATCAGTGAGTTCCAGGGTGCTGGAAACACCATATATTTT. Encoded protein: CAISEFQGAGNTIYF.

The chain is built from TRBV28 and TRBJ1-5; D is unclear. Germline values: CDR1 MDHEN, CDR2 SYDVKM. The CDR3 has 13 residues. V was clipped by 5 bases and J by 6 bases, with 11 bases between them. The CDR3 loop reads CASSTEGSQPQHF. The CDR3 DNA follows: TGTGCCAGCAGTACGGAAGGCAGTCAGCCCCAGCATTTT.

V gene TRBV24-1 combines with J gene TRBJ1-2; D perhaps matches TRBD1 (5 bases). Germline CDR1 and CDR2: KGHDR and SFDVKD. Trimming took off 6 bases at V and 2 bases at J, with 9 bases between the two ends. The CDR3 consists of 13 residues. The CDR3 spells CATSQGTNYGYTF. The CDR3 nucleotides read TGTGCCACCAGTCAGGGCACCAACTATGGCTACACCTTC.

V is TRBV4-3 and J is TRBJ2-1; no clear D. The CDR3 runs 13 residues. The germline V gene encodes CDR1 LGHNA and CDR2 YSLEER. V gave up 1 base and J gave up 6 bases, with 7 bases separating them. The CDR3 spells CASSQADPNEQFF. The CDR3 bases are TGCGCCAGCAGCCAAGCTGATCCCAATGAGCAGTTCTTC.

The chain uses TRBV9 and TRBJ1-4; 11 bases agree with TRBD1. J was trimmed by 0 bases and V by 4 bases; bases with no gene match: 5. Germline CDR1 SGDLS, CDR2 YYNGEE. The CDR3 totals 17 residues. The CDR3 loop is CASSPRDRGATNEKLFF. In DNA, the CDR3 is TGTGCCAGCAGCCCCCGGGACAGGGGGGCAACTAATGAAAAACTGTTTTTT.